This note documents a single T cell receptor beta chain sequence. Antigen specificity is unknown. TCRdb's copy holds only in-frame clones and misses some; the assay was immunoSEQ multiplex PCR. The data show about 64,000 clones, with 85% to 90% seen just once and about 3.5% held by the top ten. The sample belongs to a study of pediatric ulcerative colitis. Overall study: Most patients had pancolitis, and two had left-sided colitis.

Germline V gene lookup returns CDR1 MNHNY and CDR2 SVGAGI (reference sequence). Trimming cost V 6 bases and J 1 base, with 12 bases left between them. The CDR3 consists of 14 residues. The blood sample was taken during the colonoscopy visit. Study-level points and caveats: Blood-rectal clonal overlap within each person was significantly higher in ulcerative colitis patients than controls. Acute severe colitis showed lower rectal diversity from clonal expansions.

This sequence joins TRBV6-6 and TRBJ1-1; D not resolved. Source material: blood. This TCR was sampled from a boy younger than 18 with severe ulcerative colitis. The CDR3 loop is CASRPDSGNTEAFF. The DNA for the CDR3 is TGTGCCAGCAGACCCGACTCTGGGAACACTGAAGCTTTCTTT.